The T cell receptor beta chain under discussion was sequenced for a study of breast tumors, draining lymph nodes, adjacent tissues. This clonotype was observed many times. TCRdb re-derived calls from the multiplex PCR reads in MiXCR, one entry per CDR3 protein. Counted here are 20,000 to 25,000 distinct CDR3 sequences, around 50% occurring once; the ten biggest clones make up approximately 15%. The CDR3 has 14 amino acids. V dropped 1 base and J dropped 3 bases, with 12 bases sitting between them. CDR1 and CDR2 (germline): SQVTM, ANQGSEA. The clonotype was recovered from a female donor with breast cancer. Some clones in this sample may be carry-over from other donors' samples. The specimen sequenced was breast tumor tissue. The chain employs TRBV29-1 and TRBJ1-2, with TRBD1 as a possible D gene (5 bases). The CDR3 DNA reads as TGCAGCGTTGAAGTTTGGGACGGCGACTATGGCTACACCTTC. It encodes CSVEVWDGDYGYTF.